This T cell receptor beta chain was profiled in a study of beta chain features in type 1 diabetes. Overall study: Age, gender, cell numbers and subset yield matched between patients and controls.

Via CD45RO/CCR7/CD25/CD127/CD95/CD27, cells of the CD4+ naive, central memory, regulatory and stem cell-like memory subsets were sorted. Per germline, CDR1 SGHDT and CDR2 YYEEEE. The CDR3 has 14 residues. Trimming took off 0 bases at V and 1 base at J, with 6 bases between the two ends. Isolated RNA was reverse transcribed in full, so expressed TCRB transcripts were sequenced. Using immunoSEQ multiplex PCR, the repertoire was profiled, and TCRdb retains in-frame clones only, with some absent. The sample yields 810,000 or so clones, under 20% seen once. The chain carries TRBV5-6 and TRBJ2-3; D uncertain. Sequenced input: naive CD4+ T cells from blood. This receptor was obtained from a woman younger than 30 in good health. The CDR3 DNA sequence: TGTGCCAGCAGCTTGGACAGCGGCACAGATACGCAGTATTTT. Its translation: CASSLDSGTDTQYF.